Below, 18 T cell receptor beta chains from the same sample are listed, as sequenced in a study of control samples from healthy donors and cancer patients. The data were produced by immunoSEQ multiplex PCR, yet TCRdb's version contains in-frame clones alone and is incomplete. The table lists 140,000 or so clones, 85% to 95% of them singletons. Sequencing was carried out using PBMCs. The receptors come from a man in his 60s with colorectal cancer.

This rearrangement joins TRBV4-1 to TRBJ1-1; 10 nucleotides agree with TRBD1. The V segment lost 0 bases and the J segment 3 bases; nucleotides outside the gene matches: 10. This CDR3 has 18 residues. Germline V CDR1 and CDR2: MGHRA, YSYEKL. The CDR3 DNA reads TGCGCCAGCAGCCAAGATGCGAGACAGGGGGCGCGGGACACTGAAGCTTTCTTT. This codes for CASSQDARQGARDTEAFF.

V usage is TRBV5-1 and J usage is TRBJ1-2; possible D gene TRBD1, 6 bases. V was clipped by 0 bases and J by 8 bases, with 17 bases between them. This CDR3 contains 15 residues. Per the germline V gene, CDR1 is SGHRS and CDR2 is YFSETQ. CDR3 residues: CASSLATGQWGGYTF. For the CDR3, the DNA is TGCGCCAGCAGCTTGGCAACGGGACAATGGGGGGGCTACACCTTC. The full variable domain, in which reference TRBV5-1 and TRBJ1-2 provide the parts outside the CDR3, is KAGVTQTPRYLIKTRGQQVTLSCSPISGHRSVSWYQQTPGQGLQFLFEYFSETQRNKGNFPGRFSGRQFSNSRSEMNVSTLELGDSALYLCASSLATGQWGGYTFGSGTRLTVV.

The rearrangement links TRBV5-5 to TRBJ2-7, with 7 nucleotides matching TRBD1. Germline V CDR1 and CDR2: SGHKS, YYEKEE (reference sequence). This CDR3 contains 14 residues. With V trimmed by 1 base and J by 2 bases, 3 bases remained unmatched. The CDR3 spells CASSLTGATYEQYF. The CDR3 DNA is TGTGCCAGCAGCTTGACAGGGGCGACCTACGAGCAGTACTTC.

This clone was found once. This chain uses TRBV5-4 with TRBJ1-3, with D perhaps matching TRBD1 (6 bases). The germline gives CDR1 SGHNT, CDR2 YYREEE (reference sequence). This CDR3 contains 13 residues. V lost 3 bases and J lost 11, with 15 bases in between. The CDR3 DNA follows: TGTGCCAGCAGCTCCAACGAGGGGGTTCCCATATATTTT. Amino acid sequence: CASSSNEGVPIYF.

This clone has just one count. The chain employs TRBV18 and TRBJ2-7; D uncertain. In germline, CDR1 is KGHSH, CDR2 LQKENI. Trimming took off 2 bases at V and 1 base at J, with 6 bases between the two ends. The CDR3 is 13 residues long. The CDR3 protein is CASSPSQSYEQYF. The CDR3, as DNA: TGTGCCAGCTCACCATCGCAGTCCTACGAGCAGTACTTC. Together with reference TRBV18 and TRBJ2-7, the CDR3 gives the full variable domain: NAGVMQNPRHLVRRRGQEARLRCSPMKGHSHVYWYRQLPEEGLKFMVYLQKENIIDESGMPKERFSAEFPKEGPSILRIQQVVRGDSAAYFCASSPSQSYEQYFGPGTRLTVT.

The chain carries TRBV10-3 and TRBJ1-2; D call uncertain. Trimming removed 3 bases at V and 5 bases at J, with 7 bases between. Germline V gene data show CDR1 as ENHRY and CDR2 as SYGVKD. The CDR3 covers 12 residues. CDR3 coding DNA: TGTGCCATCAGTGATGGCCTGTATGGCTACACCTTC. This codes for CAISDGLYGYTF.

This rearrangement joins TRBV6-5 to TRBJ2-4, with D unclear. Trimming shortened V by 6 bases and J by 1 base, and 10 bases separated the two germline ends. The CDR3 runs 14 residues. The germline CDR1 and CDR2 sequences are MNHEY and SVGAGI. The CDR3 DNA sequence: TGTGCCAGCAGCCCGTTCGAGGCCAAAAACATTCAGTACTTC. Translating it yields CASSPFEAKNIQYF.

CDR3 protein: CASSLARTGGPTGELFF. CDR3 coding DNA: TGTGCCAGCAGTTTAGCCCGGACAGGGGGCCCGACCGGGGAGCTGTTTTTT. The chain links TRBV27 to TRBJ2-2; TRBD1 agrees at 11 bases. CDR3 size: 17 residues. V gave up 2 bases and J gave up 5 bases; unmatched junction bases: 7. Germline CDR1 reads MNHEY; CDR2 reads SMNVEV (reference sequence).

The CDR3 DNA is TGTGCCACCAGTGATTCCGTCCGGGAACAAGAGACCCAGTACTTC. This codes for CATSDSVREQETQYF. The chain joins TRBV24-1 to TRBJ2-5; D possibly corresponds to TRBD2 (5 bases). Germline V gives CDR1 KGHDR, CDR2 SFDVKD. V lost 2 bases and J lost 2, with 11 bases in between. This CDR3 is built from 15 residues.

This chain links TRBV13 with TRBJ2-5, with a tentative D call TRBD2 (6 bases). The CDR3 is 15 amino acids. In germline, CDR1 is PRHDT, CDR2 FYEKMQ (reference sequence). The germline V and J ends were trimmed by 7 bases and 5 bases, with 20 bases remaining between them. The CDR3 nucleotides read TGTGCCAGCAAATCGGGGTCAGGGAGGAGTGAGACCCAGTACTTC. It encodes CASKSGSGRSETQYF.

The chain uses TRBV3-1 (or the pseudogene TRBV3-2) and TRBJ1-6; 7 bases map to TRBD1. V was pared by 1 base and J by 6 bases, with 3 bases of the junction left unmatched. Per the germline V gene, CDR1 is LGHDT and CDR2 is YNNKEL (reference sequence). The CDR3 runs 15 residues. CDR3 sequence: CASSQATGTNSPLHF. The CDR3 coding sequence is TGTGCCAGCAGCCAAGCGACAGGGACTAATTCACCCCTCCACTTT.

The V and J genes are TRBV10-3 and TRBJ2-5; D perhaps matches TRBD1 (6 bases). The germline V gene has CDR1 ENHRY and CDR2 SYGVKD. V was clipped by 6 bases and J by 1 base, with 12 bases between them. This CDR3 has 14 amino acids. CDR3 in DNA: TGTGCCATCAGGCCCACAGGGACCCAAGAGACCCAGTACTTC. The encoded protein is CAIRPTGTQETQYF.

The V call is TRBV3-1 (or the pseudogene TRBV3-2), the J call TRBJ2-2, with D possibly matching TRBD2 (6 bases). This CDR3 is built from 14 residues. V was pared by 1 base and J by 4 bases, with 7 bases between. CDR1 is LGHDT and CDR2 is YNNKEL in the germline V gene (reference sequence). In DNA form, the CDR3 reads TGTGCCAGCAGCCAAGGACTAGTCACCGGGGAGCTGTTTTTT. Protein: CASSQGLVTGELFF.

The rearrangement links TRBV6-5 to TRBJ2-1; 9 nucleotides agree with TRBD1. The CDR3 sequence is 14 residues long. V trimming: 8 bases; J trimming: 5 bases; junction bases outside the gene matches: 7. Germline V lookup: CDR1 MNHEY, CDR2 SVGAGI. CDR3: CASRDRGGNNEQFF. In DNA, the CDR3 is TGTGCCAGCCGAGACAGGGGGGGGAACAATGAGCAGTTCTTC.

The rearrangement uses TRBV6-1 and TRBJ1-5; D gene uncertain. The CDR3 runs 12 residues. V lost 3 bases and J lost 7, with 7 bases in between. Per germline, CDR1 MNHNS and CDR2 SASEGT. DNA of the CDR3: TGTGCCAGCAGTGACCTAAACCAGCCCCAGCATTTT. Encoded protein: CASSDLNQPQHF.

The chain combines TRBV19 with TRBJ1-2; D unclear. The CDR3 extends over 14 amino acids. Trimming removed 6 bases at V and 8 bases at J, with 19 bases between. Germline CDR1 is LNHDA and CDR2 is SQIVND (reference sequence). CDR3 protein: CASSLTNQAVGYTF. The CDR3 nucleotides are TGTGCCAGTAGCTTAACCAACCAGGCGGTGGGCTACACCTTC.

About this clone: The junction differs from germline at one of its ends, possibly a read error. V and J are TRBV28 and TRBJ2-6; TRBD2 agrees at 7 bases. The germline gives CDR1 MDHEN, CDR2 SYDVKM. CDR3 size: 16 residues. The CDR3 nucleotides are TGTGCCAGCAGCCGCGGCGGGGGTTCTGGGGCCAACGTCCTGACTTTT. Residues: CASSRGGGSGANVLTF.

The chain recombines TRBV6-5 with TRBJ1-2, with TRBD1 identical over 8 bases. J lost 7 bases, V lost 6 bases, and 10 bases had no gene match. CDR1 and CDR2 from the germline V gene are MNHEY and SVGAGI. There are 14 residues in the CDR3. The DNA for the CDR3 is TGTGCCAGCAGGGACAGGGAAGGCCTGGGTGGCTACACCTTC. It translates to CASRDREGLGGYTF.